This T cell receptor beta chain was observed in a study of cytomegalovirus exposure and HLA in healthy donors (dated 2017 in TCRdb). A note on the overall study: In an earlier analysis of about 560 of the donors, 276 Gb of sequence data and some 100 million unique TCR beta sequences from 180 million or so T cells were reported. An earlier analysis of several hundred of the donors applied high-throughput TCR beta sequencing to assess whether each TCR beta V gene segment acted as functional or pseudogenic. Both class I and class II loci were covered by HLA typing, at four-digit resolution. Of the 350 to 450 genotyped donors, about 80% fell in the genetic ancestry cluster associated with self-reported Caucasian donors. The number of donors typed differed by locus, with roughly 629-640 for A, B, C, DRB1 and DQB1, roughly 520 for DQA1, some 570 for DPA1, and some 470 for DPB1. The study used immunosequencing to profile the T cell repertoires of several hundred subjects and linked those repertoires to cytomegalovirus serostatus. An early release that covered around 590 HLA-typed donors contained approximately 300 gigabases of sequencing data and roughly 84 million unique TCR sequences. A later genetic analysis took genome-wide SNP genotypes for about 55% of the 666 donors and used that subset as a discovery cohort. The aim of the study was to test whether cataloging public T cell receptors could identify signatures of past pathogen exposure. Every repertoire in the discovery cohort had been generated on one and the same sequencing platform. In the later analysis, no new phenotypic data were used to find candidate immune exposures; instead, reliance was placed on TCR beta sequences and their occurrence across donors. Roughly five DR-DQ haplotypes were handled as single units for association and clustering because linkage in the cohort was strong. High-throughput TCR immunosequencing, statistical association of individual TCRs with disease status, and machine learning were combined to predict cytomegalovirus infection status. A later analysis re-analyzed previously published TCR beta repertoires from 650 to 800 donors and added high-resolution HLA genotyping to study TCR occurrence patterns. A separate validation cohort of approximately 120 different subjects was used in addition to the roughly 620-subject first cohort. Donor age, sex, ethnicity and CMV serostatus were compiled together with the repertoire data. Across some 400 genotyped donors of the cohort, an average of approximately 200,000 unique TCR beta nucleotide sequences per donor were sequenced, and 15% to 20% of those sequences were non-productive. The research as a whole found: A further reported finding was that TCR beta sequences accurately predicted the HLA-A and HLA-B alleles for most subjects in the first cohort. According to the authors, the approach could potentially be generalized to other disease states and immunological phenotypes. An earlier analysis of some 560 of the donors showed that most TCR beta V segments appeared in productive rearrangements either about 87% or about 30% of the time, which broadly matched IMGT annotations. A later analysis found that most CMV-associated TCR beta chains appeared HLA-restricted, with HLA associations seemingly driven largely by CMV exposure. Strong co-occurrence of HLA alleles, especially DR and DQ, made assigning TCR associations to individual alleles difficult. While some public TCRs were present in many individuals, most TCR sequences turned up only very rarely across donors. According to a later genetic analysis, donors in an Asian-associated ancestry cluster had fewer N-insertions in productive TCRs than the approximately 610-donor mean. This cohort had only TCR beta chains sequenced, and the lack of alpha or paired-chain data limited which features could be detected. In a later analysis, HLA-associated TCR beta chains showed more clonal expansion and lower generation probabilities than non-associated chains that were equally common. For the cohort, immune exposure information was limited to CMV serostatus. Linkage disequilibrium might explain the correlated functional status among segregating V segments, but an unknown experimental factor could not be ruled out. The presence/absence analyses assumed that sequencing depth was roughly uniform across donors, and that assumption may not be true. In vitro tests confirmed that a few of the cytomegalovirus-associated TCR beta chains recognize cytomegalovirus antigens. A group of highly shared sequence variants was considered likely to be a technical artifact of the sequencing pipeline. Because counts were too low, approximately 18 rarely observed V segments, including chromosome 9 orphons, were excluded from the earlier analysis of about 500 of the donors. The classifier was reported to diagnose cytomegalovirus status with high specificity and sensitivity in both the original cohort and the validation cohort. Because HLA typing was missing for some donors at each locus, association tests included only the typed subset. V-gene and J-gene trimming of TCR beta chains was associated with a missense DCLRE1C variant in a later genetic analysis, and the association was replicated in an independent cohort. Several of the top co-occurrence clusters appeared to be linked to parvovirus B19, influenza, CMV and Epstein-Barr virus, according to a later analysis. The study gave a list of some 150 TCR beta chains associated with cytomegalovirus. According to a later analysis, TCR association rates differed among HLA loci, with DRB1 alleles showing the most associated TCRs and HLA-C alleles showing the fewest. At a false discovery rate of 0.05, a later analysis linked 16,951 TCR beta sequences to specific HLA alleles. Some IMGT-functional V segments, including TRBV6-2 and TRBV6-3, could not be distinguished by the 87-base-pair reads and were therefore excluded.

The library was produced with the immunoSEQ multiplex PCR assay. For the multiplex PCR, a mixture combining 60 forward primers for TCR Vbeta segments and 13 reverse primers for TCR Jbeta segments was used. A multiplex PCR assay on genomic DNA amplified the CDR3 region of rearranged TCR beta genes. The Illumina HiSeq System was used to sequence the amplified TCR beta libraries as 87-base-pair reads. On the study's bioinformatics: In a later analysis, about 80 million unique TCR beta chains were counted across the roughly 610 repertoires, and approximately 11 million of these chains were shared by at least two donors. A nearest-neighbor algorithm error-corrected the raw reads and collapsed the reads into unique sequences, merging closely related sequences to remove PCR and sequencing errors. Alignment of CDR3 sequences to IMGT reference sequences was used to assign V, D and J gene segments. For a sequence to be retained, at least a six-nucleotide match to both a V gene segment and a J gene segment was required. A rearrangement was called productive if the CDR3 had no stop codons and remained in frame with V and J, and every other rearrangement was called non-productive. Following IMGT convention, CDR3 was defined as the stretch from the second conserved V-encoded cysteine up to the conserved J-encoded phenylalanine. Sequences without an unambiguous match to a single V gene segment were excluded from the earlier analysis of about 600 of the donors. An earlier analysis of 587 of the donors called V segments functional above 56.7% productive rearrangements and segregating when the between-donor standard deviation exceeded 5%. A statistical classification framework was built for diagnosing cytomegalovirus status from the catalog of TCR beta chain sequences. In a later analysis, TCR nucleotide sequences were compared against IMGT/GENE-DB human TR gene sequences so that V and J genes could be assigned. A later analysis assigned CDR3 sequences and most-parsimonious VDJ recombination scenarios with the TCRdist pipeline. In a later analysis, every TCR beta chain was defined by the combination of its CDR3 amino acid sequence and its V-gene family, and reads without a unique V-gene family were dropped. In a later analysis, fewer than 650 highly shared, low-generation-probability nucleotide sequences were removed to address suspected cross-contamination and a sequencing artifact. In a later analysis, a clonal expansion index was calculated for each public chain from normalized within-repertoire ranks of inferred template counts. In a later analysis, generation probabilities were computed using a VDJ recombination model fitted to out-of-frame rearrangements, and the results were checked against IGoR. In a later analysis, hypergeometric tests were used to score TCR-TCR, TCR-HLA and TCR-CMV co-occurrence, with a repertoire-size bias correction applied to TCR pairs. False discovery rates were estimated in a later analysis by permuting HLA or CMV assignments 20 times. In a later analysis, co-occurring TCRs were grouped using DBSCAN, with TCRdist sequence similarity added in when clustering inside HLA-allele-positive subsets. Repertoires with fewer than 30,000 or more than 120,000 public chains, plus five repertoires with anomalous nucleotide sharing, were excluded from co-occurrence clustering. Held by TCRdb, this immuneACCESS table contains in-frame sequences only and omits some clones. Under half of the omission traces to an unresolved V gene where checked; the cause of the rest is unknown. D and trimming were read from the DNA, whereas the V and J calls and clone size are those reported in that table. The sample includes approximately 110,000 clones, with roughly 81% observed a single time. The ten top clones hold around 0.99% of the sample.

The cohort consisted of 600 to 700 healthy bone marrow donors. All cohort members were sampled while nominally healthy, although unrecorded immune exposures were likely present. The donor tested CMV seronegative, placing the donor among the 350 or so seronegative members of the cohort. Each donor provided a peripheral blood sample, and peripheral blood mononuclear cells were used for TCR beta sequencing. The Qiagen DNeasy Blood Extraction Kit was used to extract genomic DNA from the blood cell samples. The trim is 0 bases for V and 0 bases for J, with a gap of 10 bases between the germline ends. Via the germline V gene, CDR1 is SGDLS and CDR2 YYNGEE. Counted from cysteine to phenylalanine, this CDR3 has 15 amino acids. The only DNA kept is the CDR3, 45 bases in frame from the first base. As to this clone: Its antigen is still unknown. No much larger clonotype is one base removed from it; base qualities were not supplied.

The sample consisted of PBMCs. The sequence came from a woman aged 30 to 39 in good health and CMV-seronegative. The V and J segments used are TRBV9 and TRBJ2-7; tentative D gene TRBD1, with 5 bases matching. The bases read TGTGCCAGCAGCGTAGAAGGAGACAGCTCCTACGAGCAGTACTTC. This encodes CASSVEGDSSYEQYF.